This is a list of T cell receptor beta chains from one sample in a study of cytomegalovirus exposure and HLA in healthy donors. The data were produced by immunoSEQ multiplex PCR, yet TCRdb's version contains in-frame clones alone and is incomplete. The sample records about 120,000 clones, around three quarters being singletons. What was sequenced was PBMCs. The source is a female donor in good health and CMV-seronegative. Both conserved end residues are part of each CDR3.

>TRBV5-1|TRBJ1-4
CASSQKPLSGNEKLFF
>TRBV6-1|TRBJ2-5
CASSRDRRGETQYF
>TRBV10-1|TRBJ1-2
CASSQGANAGYTF
>TRBV6-5|TRBJ1-6
CASSYARGGSNSPLHF
>TRBV18|TRBJ1-2
CASSPSTEGTGYTF
>TRBV6-5|TRBJ2-2
CASSLGGASTGELFF
>TRBV5-6|TRBJ1-1
CASSLGRGMNTEAFF
>TRBV30|TRBJ1-5
CAWSSDGDQPQHF
>TRBV5-4|TRBJ1-6
CASSLSGFYNSPLHF
>TRBV14|TRBJ2-7
CASSPGRGQGVSEQYF
>TRBV11-2|TRBJ2-5
CASSRLAGGPGSETQYF
>TRBV10-3|TRBJ2-1
CAISGGASGGFNEQFF
>TRBV7-9|TRBJ2-5
CASSLSSGTSQETQYF
>TRBV11-2|TRBJ1-2
CASSWDFLGYGYTF
>TRBV7-2|TRBJ2-2
CASRNGNTGELFF
>TRBV7-9|TRBJ1-1
CASRPGQGGALNTEAFF
>TRBV27|TRBJ2-2
CASSPRQGTENTGELFF
>TRBV10-3|TRBJ2-5
CAISERQGSGETQYF
>TRBV18|TRBJ2-7
CASSGQGPYYEQYF
>TRBV29-1|TRBJ2-1
CSGGTGGSGGNEQFF
>TRBV6-1|TRBJ2-1
CASSERGGHYNEQFF
>TRBV29-1|TRBJ1-2
CSVEEQGKRGYTF
>TRBV9|TRBJ1-1
CASSYGGAGNTEAFF
>TRBV2|TRBJ2-3
CASSERAGGETDTQYF
>TRBV7-2|TRBJ2-7
CASSLRLAGGREQYF
>TRBV29-1|TRBJ1-1
CSVEEKGLEAFF
>TRBV21-1|TRBJ2-3
CASSNRGTDTQYF
>TRBV6-6|TRBJ1-2
CASSYSPGIDGYTF
>TRBV11-2|TRBJ2-1
CASSPGALAGGEQFF
>TRBV6-5|TRBJ1-2
CASSPSQANYGYTF
>TRBV6-1|TRBJ1-1
CASGTGMNTEAFF
>TRBV7-8|TRBJ1-2
CASSTQSTGGYGYTF
>TRBV7-9|TRBJ2-1
CASSLEGQGVWDEQFF
>TRBV7-8|TRBJ2-2
CASSLGRNTGELFF
>TRBV6-5|TRBJ1-2
CASSYRDRANYGYTF
>TRBV7-9|TRBJ1-1
CSSSSLQGVSKAFF
>TRBV12-5|TRBJ2-5
CASGLAVGETQYF
>TRBV6-5|.
CASSIQSAATYEQYF
>TRBV6-1|TRBJ1-2
CASSEGRTSGQAYGYTF
>TRBV15|TRBJ1-5
CATSRDQGNYKGQPQHF
>TRBV5-1|TRBJ2-7
CASSPRLGGDYEQYF
>TRBV6-5|TRBJ2-7
CASSYSRGPPYYEQYF
>TRBV5-1|TRBJ2-5
CASSLRTNQETQYF
>TRBV19|TRBJ2-4
CASSIPPPGTEKNIQYF
>TRBV10-3|TRBJ1-3
CAISESGQGAASGNTIYF
>TRBV11-3|TRBJ2-1
CASSLGVGIGSYNEQFF
>TRBV7-5|TRBJ1-5
CVRSLVLGRNQPQHF
>TRBV7-9|TRBJ1-1
CASRDTGTEAFF
>TRBV19|TRBJ1-1
CASSKGQEYGEAFF
>TRBV14|TRBJ1-4
CASSQIEPRNEKLFF
>TRBV5-1|TRBJ2-7
CASSLGLAGGNEQYF
>TRBV6-1|TRBJ1-1
CASSDARGTEAFF
>TRBV7-9|TRBJ2-3
CASAVGTISTDTQYF